Below are 20 T cell receptor beta chains sequenced from a single sample in a study of T cell changes during pregnancy in multiple sclerosis. The protocol was immunoSEQ multiplex PCR, while the TCRdb copy is restricted to in-frame clones and leaves out a portion. Among more than 70,000 clones listed, roughly 92% were seen once. This sample comprised peripheral blood, obtained before pregnancy. The source of these receptors is a female donor with multiple sclerosis, enrolled in a pregnancy study.

This chain links TRBV7-3 with TRBJ1-5; 9 bases line up with TRBD1. Germline V CDR1 and CDR2: SGHTA, FQGTGA. Unmatched junction bases numbered 25, after V lost 5 bases and J lost 2 bases. This CDR3 has 22 amino acids. As DNA, the CDR3 is TGTGCCAGCAGCCCAGCCCCGTTCCGGACAGGGGTCCCCCCGGTAGGCAATCAGCCCCAGCATTTT. It is translated as CASSPAPFRTGVPPVGNQPQHF.

The genes are TRBV2 and TRBJ1-1; D remains ambiguous. Trimming cost V 7 bases and J 1 base, with 10 bases left between them. CDR1 and CDR2 (germline): SNHLY, FYNNEI. The CDR3 is 13 residues long. CDR3 protein: CASNRLTNTEAFF. The CDR3 DNA is TGTGCCAGCAATAGACTAACGAACACTGAAGCTTTCTTT.

The J gene is TRBJ2-1, the V gene TRBV5-1; weak D call: TRBD1 (5 bases). CDR3 length: 15 residues. Germline loops: CDR1 SGHRS, CDR2 YFSETQ. The V gene lost 1 base and the J gene lost 5 bases, with 13 bases spanning the gap. The DNA of the CDR3 is TGCGCCAGCAGCTTGTACCCGGACACCGACAATGAGCAGTTCTTC. It is translated as CASSLYPDTDNEQFF.

This chain joins TRBV18 and TRBJ1-1; no reliable D call. The CDR3 has 14 amino acids. V was cut by 2 bases and J by 1 base, with 8 bases left in between. CDR1 is KGHSH and CDR2 is LQKENI in the germline V gene. CDR3: CASSPTNPNTEAFF. In nucleotides, the CDR3 is TGTGCCAGCTCACCAACAAACCCGAACACTGAAGCTTTCTTT.

This clone appeared a few times. This chain uses TRBV30 with TRBJ1-1; D ambiguous. This CDR3 is 15 amino acids long. Germline CDR1 is GTSNPN and CDR2 is SVGIG (reference sequence). Between the trimmed V and J ends, which lost 0 bases and 6 bases, there was a span of 17 bases. The CDR3 protein is CAWSVLVPEVAEAFF. The CDR3 nucleotides are TGTGCCTGGAGTGTATTAGTCCCCGAGGTAGCTGAAGCTTTCTTT.

The rearrangement uses TRBV7-2 and TRBJ2-7, with D perhaps matching TRBD2 (6 bases). CDR3 length: 15 amino acids. Trimming took off 5 bases at V and 0 bases at J, with 14 bases between the two ends. From germline, CDR1 is SGHTA and CDR2 FQGNSA. The CDR3 bases are TGTGCCAGCAGCACCCCCGGGAGTCACTCCTACGAGCAGTACTTC. Its translation is CASSTPGSHSYEQYF.

The rearrangement joins TRBV4-2 to TRBJ2-7; tentative D call: TRBD2 (6 bases). V was trimmed by 1 base and J by 0 bases, leaving 16 bases between them. Germline CDR1 is LGHNA and CDR2 is YNFKEQ. The CDR3 has 17 residues. The DNA for the CDR3 is TGTGCCAGCAGCCAAGCCGGTGGCGGGGACCCCTCCTACGAGCAGTACTTC. Encoded protein: CASSQAGGGDPSYEQYF.

The rearrangement uses TRBV2 and TRBJ1-2, with TRBD1 matching 9 bases. Germline trimming cut 6 bases from V and 5 bases from J; bases unmatched to any gene: 4. The CDR3 is 13 amino acids. Germline V lookup: CDR1 SNHLY, CDR2 FYNNEI. CDR3 sequence: CASRQGASYGYTF. CDR3 in DNA: TGTGCCAGCAGACAGGGGGCAAGTTATGGCTACACCTTC.

The chain employs TRBV29-1 and TRBJ2-7; D is perhaps TRBD1 (7 bases). Trimming cost V 7 bases and J 6 bases, with 10 bases left between them. The CDR3 consists of 10 residues. Germline V gene data show CDR1 as SQVTM and CDR2 as ANQGSEA. This chain's CDR3 is CSAGGSEQYF. DNA of the CDR3: TGCAGCGCAGGGGGGAGCGAGCAGTACTTC.

This chain joins TRBV4-3 and TRBJ1-4; 8 nucleotides agree with TRBD1. The CDR3 runs to 16 residues. The germline CDR1 and CDR2 sequences are LGHNA and YSLEER. The trim removed 3 bases at V and 5 bases at J, leaving 8 bases unmatched. The CDR3 sequence: CASSHGQGGINEKLFF. The CDR3 DNA reads TGCGCCAGCAGCCACGGACAGGGAGGGATAAATGAAAAACTGTTTTTT.

The chain carries TRBV27 and TRBJ2-1; unclear D gene. The CDR3 totals 14 residues. Germline CDR1 reads MNHEY; CDR2 reads SMNVEV (reference sequence). The V and J ends lost 1 base and 8 bases respectively, with 12 bases between them. This CDR3 is CASSLFRLSDEQFF. CDR3 DNA: TGTGCCAGCAGTTTATTTCGGCTAAGCGATGAGCAGTTCTTC.

The V and J genes are TRBV7-9 and TRBJ2-3; 13 bases are shared with TRBD2. J was trimmed by 0 bases and V by 4 bases; bases with no gene match: 7. This CDR3 is built from 18 residues. Per germline, CDR1 SEHNR and CDR2 FQNEAQ (reference sequence). CDR3 amino acids: CASSSGTSGELSTDTQYF. In nucleotides, the CDR3 is TGTGCCAGCAGCTCCGGGACTAGCGGGGAACTTAGCACAGATACGCAGTATTTT.

V usage is TRBV7-6 and J usage is TRBJ2-1; TRBD1 agrees at 7 bases. Germline V gene data show CDR1 as SGHVS and CDR2 as FNYEAQ. The CDR3 contains 12 residues. The V gene end was trimmed by 4 bases and the J gene end by 7 bases; junction bases not matched to a gene: 1. CDR3 bases: TGTGCCAGCAGCTCCAGGGGGAATGAGCAGTTCTTC. Translating gives CASSSRGNEQFF. The variable domain in full, with the rest retrieved from reference TRBV7-6 and TRBJ2-1, is GAGVSQSPRYKVTKRGQDVALRCDPISGHVSLYWYRQALGQGPEFLTYFNYEAQQDKSGLPNDRFSAERPEGSISTLTIQRTEQRDSAMYRCASSSRGNEQFFGPGTRLTVL.

This chain joins TRBV27 and TRBJ2-1; the D gene is possibly TRBD1 (5 bases). Germline CDR1 is MNHEY and CDR2 is SMNVEV (reference sequence). Deletions cut 0 bases from V and 9 bases from J, with 9 bases between. CDR3 length equals 13 residues. For the CDR3, the DNA is TGTGCCAGCAGTTTATCGGACATAAGTGAGCAGTTCTTC. Its protein is CASSLSDISEQFF.

The gene calls are TRBV7-2 and TRBJ2-7; 9 bases map to TRBD1. The CDR3 runs to 15 residues. The germline CDR1 and CDR2 sequences are SGHTA and FQGNSA. V shed 4 bases and J 3 bases; nucleotides not matched to a gene: 7. CDR3 region: CASSSEMGQGYEQYF. CDR3 sequence (DNA): TGTGCCAGCAGCTCCGAGATGGGACAGGGCTACGAGCAGTACTTC.

The rearrangement links TRBV7-2 to TRBJ1-3; D may be TRBD1 (6 bases). V lost 4 bases, J lost 4 bases, and 14 bases lay in between. The CDR3 totals 15 residues. Germline values: CDR1 SGHTA, CDR2 FQGNSA. The CDR3 bases are TGTGCCAGCAGCTCAGAACAGGGAATCGGAAACACCATATATTTT. This sequence encodes CASSSEQGIGNTIYF.

The chain is built from TRBV4-3 and TRBJ2-7; TRBD2 agrees at 13 bases. V lost 4 bases and J lost 3; bases outside the gene matches: 3. Per the germline V gene, CDR1 is LGHNA and CDR2 is YSLEER. CDR3 size: 15 residues. Written as DNA, the CDR3 is TGCGCCAGCAGCCCCGGGACTAGCGGGATCTACGAGCAGTACTTC. Its translation: CASSPGTSGIYEQYF.

This chain links TRBV7-2 with TRBJ2-2; 10 bases are a match to TRBD2. V shed 3 bases, J shed 6 bases, and the junction held 7 bases outside the gene matches. Germline CDR1 reads SGHTA; CDR2 reads FQGNSA. This CDR3 has 16 residues. The CDR3 region has the DNA TGTGCCAGCAGCTTGAGTCCTAGCGGGAGTTCCGGGGAGCTGTTTTTT. Translation: CASSLSPSGSSGELFF. Full variable domain (remainder filled in from reference TRBV7-2 and TRBJ2-2): GAGVSQSPSNKVTEKGKDVELRCDPISGHTALYWYRQSLGQGLEFLIYFQGNSAPDKSGLPSDRFSAERTGGSVSTLTIQRTQQEDSAVYLCASSLSPSGSSGELFFGEGSRLTVL.

The chain combines TRBV7-2 with TRBJ1-1; 7 bases map to TRBD1. In germline, CDR1 is SGHTA, CDR2 FQGNSA. The CDR3 runs 15 residues. Trimming took 5 bases from V and 4 from J; bases not matched to a gene: 10. CDR3 amino acids: CASSPFQGVGTEAFF. The CDR3 region has the DNA TGTGCCAGCAGCCCCTTCCAGGGGGTGGGCACTGAAGCTTTCTTT. Full variable domain (remainder filled in from reference TRBV7-2 and TRBJ1-1): GAGVSQSPSNKVTEKGKDVELRCDPISGHTALYWYRQSLGQGLEFLIYFQGNSAPDKSGLPSDRFSAERTGGSVSTLTIQRTQQEDSAVYLCASSPFQGVGTEAFFGQGTRLTVV.

This clone has a single count. This chain joins TRBV7-8 and TRBJ2-7, with TRBD1 matching over 10 bases. The CDR3 totals 14 residues. With 5 bases clipped from V and 5 bases from J, the junction kept 6 bases outside the gene matches. Germline V CDR1 and CDR2: SGHVS, FQNEAQ. The CDR3 loop is CASSPPTGGNEQYF. Written as DNA, the CDR3 is TGTGCCAGCAGCCCCCCGACAGGGGGCAACGAGCAGTACTTC.